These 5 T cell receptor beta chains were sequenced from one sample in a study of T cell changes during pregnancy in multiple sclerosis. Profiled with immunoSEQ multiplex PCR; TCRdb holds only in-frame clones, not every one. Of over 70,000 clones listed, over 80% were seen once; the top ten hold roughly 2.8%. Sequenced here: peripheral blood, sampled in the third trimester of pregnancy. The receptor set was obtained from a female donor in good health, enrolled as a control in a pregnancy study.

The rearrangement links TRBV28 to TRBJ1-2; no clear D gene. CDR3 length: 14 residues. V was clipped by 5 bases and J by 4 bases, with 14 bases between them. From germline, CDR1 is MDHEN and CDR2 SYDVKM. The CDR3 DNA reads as TGTGCCAGCAGTAAGGCACGAGGAAGCTATGGCTACACCTTC. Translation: CASSKARGSYGYTF.

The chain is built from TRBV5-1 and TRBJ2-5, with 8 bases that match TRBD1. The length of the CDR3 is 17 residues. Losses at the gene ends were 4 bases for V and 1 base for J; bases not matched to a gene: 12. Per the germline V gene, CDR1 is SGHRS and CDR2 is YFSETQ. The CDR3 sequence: CASSPWGPDRGQETQYF. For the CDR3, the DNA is TGCGCCAGCAGCCCGTGGGGTCCTGACAGGGGCCAAGAGACCCAGTACTTC. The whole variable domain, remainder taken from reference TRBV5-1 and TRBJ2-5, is KAGVTQTPRYLIKTRGQQVTLSCSPISGHRSVSWYQQTPGQGLQFLFEYFSETQRNKGNFPGRFSGRQFSNSRSEMNVSTLELGDSALYLCASSPWGPDRGQETQYFGPGTRLLVL.

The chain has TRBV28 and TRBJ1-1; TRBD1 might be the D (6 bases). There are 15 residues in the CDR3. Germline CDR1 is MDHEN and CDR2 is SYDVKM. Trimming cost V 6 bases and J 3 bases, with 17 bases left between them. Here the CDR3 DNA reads TGTGCCAGCAGCACTATAGGCAAGGGGGACACTGAAGCTTTCTTT. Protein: CASSTIGKGDTEAFF.

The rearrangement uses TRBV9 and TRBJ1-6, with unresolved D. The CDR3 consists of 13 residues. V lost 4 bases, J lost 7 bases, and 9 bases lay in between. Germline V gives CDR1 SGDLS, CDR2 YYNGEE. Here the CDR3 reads CASSLRSNSPLHF. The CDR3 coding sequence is TGTGCCAGCAGCCTGCGATCGAATTCACCCCTCCACTTT.

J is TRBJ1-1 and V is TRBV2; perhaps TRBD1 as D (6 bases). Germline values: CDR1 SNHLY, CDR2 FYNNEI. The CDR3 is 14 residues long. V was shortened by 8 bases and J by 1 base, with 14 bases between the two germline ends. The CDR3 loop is CASSETGSNTEAFF. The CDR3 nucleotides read TGTGCCAGCTCCGAGACAGGTTCGAACACTGAAGCTTTCTTT.